These 27 T cell receptor beta chains came from one sample sequenced in a study of blood T cells in healthy people across ages. Then a second PCR, running roughly 7 to 11 cycles, was carried out with a sample-barcoded 5' primer and a J-beta primer mix. TCRdb used MiXCR to reprocess the 5' RACE reads, holding one entry per CDR3 protein. The sample holds roughly 1.6 million distinct CDR3 sequences, 30% to 40% seen once. The specimen was blood. These receptors were obtained from a woman in her twenties or thirties in good health.

The chain has TRBV11-2 and TRBJ2-1; TRBD2 aligns across 12 bases. Germline V lookup: CDR1 SGHAT, CDR2 FQNNGV. This CDR3 is 16 amino acids long. With V trimmed by 1 base and J by 9 bases, 7 bases remained unmatched. DNA of the CDR3: TGTGCCAGCAGCTTAGGACTAGCGGGAGAGCTGGTTGAGCAGTTCTTC. Translation gives CASSLGLAGELVEQFF.

This clonotype was found once. The rearrangement uses TRBV7-6 and TRBJ2-7; D may be TRBD2 (5 bases). Germline V gene sequence: CDR1 SGHVS, CDR2 FNYEAQ. The V and J ends lost 5 bases and 2 bases respectively, with 16 bases between them. The CDR3 extends over 15 amino acids. Here the CDR3 DNA reads TGTGCCAGCAGCCCCCGAAGCGGAGCTACCTACGAGCAGTACTTC. Protein: CASSPRSGATYEQYF.

The chain links TRBV10-1 to TRBJ2-3; possibly TRBD1 for D (5 bases). The CDR3 contains 16 residues. The V gene lost 0 bases and the J gene lost 1 base, with 11 bases spanning the gap. Germline CDR1 is WNHNN and CDR2 is SYGVQD (reference sequence). Here the CDR3 reads CASSESLGRGTDTQYF. The CDR3 DNA is TGCGCCAGCAGTGAGTCGCTGGGGCGCGGCACAGATACGCAGTATTTT.

The chain uses TRBV21-1 and TRBJ2-1. TRBV21-1 corresponds to a pseudogene. The CDR3 extends over 14 amino acids. In DNA, the CDR3 is TGTGCCCGTGACAAAGGAAGCTCCTACAATGAGCAGTTCTTC. Amino acids: CARDKGSSYNEQFF.

J is TRBJ2-3 and V is TRBV20-1; TRBD2 matches 8 bases. J was trimmed by 5 bases and V by 4 bases; bases with no gene match: 11. The germline gives CDR1 DFQATT, CDR2 SNEGSKA (reference sequence). The CDR3 loop spans 15 amino acids. The CDR3 bases are TGCAGTGCTAATAAAGCGGGAGTGGGTATAGATACGCAGTATTTT. Encoded protein: CSANKAGVGIDTQYF.

This clonotype occurred a few times. The chain uses TRBV27 and TRBJ2-5; D call uncertain. The CDR3 covers 16 residues. V was shortened by 5 bases and J by 5 bases, with 21 bases between the two germline ends. In germline, CDR1 is MNHEY, CDR2 SMNVEV (reference sequence). CDR3 in DNA: TGTGCCAGCAGTGGCCTAAGTGGCGGAAATTTGGAGACCCAGTACTTC. Residues: CASSGLSGGNLETQYF.

The gene calls are TRBV7-9 and TRBJ2-7; 9 bases agree with TRBD2. This CDR3 is built from 14 residues. The junction had 7 bases not matched to a gene; V was cut back by 5 bases and J by 5 bases. Germline CDR1 is SEHNR and CDR2 is FQNEAQ (reference sequence). CDR3 nucleotides: TGTGCCAGCAGCCTGGGACTAGCCTCTGACGAGCAGTACTTC. Protein: CASSLGLASDEQYF.

The DNA for the CDR3 is TGTGCCACCAGCAGAGATGTGACAGTAGCCAAAAACATTCAGTACTTC. Translated, it gives CATSRDVTVAKNIQYF. The V and J genes are TRBV15 and TRBJ2-4; possible D gene TRBD1, 5 bases. The CDR3 has 16 amino acids. V lost 0 bases, J lost 0 bases, and 9 bases lay in between. Germline CDR1 LNHNV, CDR2 YYDKDF (reference sequence).

This clonotype was found once. The chain links TRBV5-6 to TRBJ2-2; 11 bases fit TRBD2. This CDR3 is built from 16 residues. CDR1 and CDR2 from the germline V gene are SGHDT and YYEEEE. The trim removed 4 bases at V and 1 base at J, leaving 3 bases unmatched. CDR3 region: CASSGGLAGNTGELFF. In DNA, the CDR3 is TGTGCCAGCAGCGGAGGACTAGCGGGGAACACCGGGGAGCTGTTTTTT.

This clonotype was detected a few times. J is TRBJ1-6 and V is TRBV6-2 or TRBV6-3, with no clear D. The V gene's germline CDR1 is MNHEY and CDR2 SVGEGT. This CDR3 contains 10 residues. The V end was cut by 2 bases, the J end by 13 bases, with 3 bases between. The CDR3 reads CASSYRPLHF. The CDR3 DNA reads TGTGCCAGCAGTTACAGGCCCCTCCACTTT.

This clonotype has only a few counts. The V gene is TRBV4-1, the J gene TRBJ2-7; maybe TRBD1 (5 bases). V lost 4 bases and J lost 9, with 22 bases in between. Germline V gene data show CDR1 as MGHRA and CDR2 as YSYEKL. The CDR3 is 15 residues long. DNA for the CDR3: TGCGCCAGCAGCCCAGAAGCCCAACAGGATCTCGTGCAGTACTTC. Translated, it gives CASSPEAQQDLVQYF.

The table lists this clonotype with a few counts. One end of the junction varies from germline; a read error may be responsible. This rearrangement joins TRBV5-1 to TRBJ2-7, with D possibly called TRBD1 or TRBD2 (5 bases each). The CDR3 is 16 amino acids. Looked up from germline, CDR1 is SGHRS and CDR2 is YFSETQ. CDR3 loop: CASSAGHMPGTYEQYF. CDR3 bases: TGCGCCAGCAGCGCAGGTCACATGCCGGGGACCTACGAACAGTACTTC.

CDR3 DNA sequence: TGTGCCAGCAGCCCCCCGGGGGTAGCGGGGGGAGAGGAGCAGTTCTTC. Translated, it gives CASSPPGVAGGEEQFF. The genes are TRBV9 and TRBJ2-1, with 10 bases matching TRBD2. The V and J ends lost 4 bases and 10 bases, in that order; junction bases with no gene match: 14. The CDR3 contains 16 residues. Germline V gene lookup returns CDR1 SGDLS and CDR2 YYNGEE.

This clonotype was seen just once. V gene TRBV7-6 combines with J gene TRBJ2-7; the D is unclear. The germline V gene has CDR1 SGHVS and CDR2 FNYEAQ. The V gene lost 9 bases and the J gene lost 3 bases, with 18 bases spanning the gap. The CDR3 consists of 14 residues. CDR3 DNA sequence: TGTGCCAGGAGGTCGGCTTTAAGGGTCTACGAGCAGTACTTC. Translation gives CARRSALRVYEQYF. The entire variable domain, with the rest obtained from reference TRBV7-6 and TRBJ2-7, is as follows: GAGVSQSPRYKVTKRGQDVALRCDPISGHVSLYWYRQALGQGPEFLTYFNYEAQQDKSGLPNDRFSAERPEGSISTLTIQRTEQRDSAMYRCARRSALRVYEQYFGPGTRLTVT.

The chain links TRBV20-1 to TRBJ2-5, with TRBD2 as a possible D gene (6 bases). V was pared by 2 bases and J by 5 bases, with 21 bases between. The CDR3 covers 16 residues. The germline gives CDR1 DFQATT, CDR2 SNEGSKA (reference sequence). The CDR3 region has the DNA TGCAGTGCTAGACCAGAGCCAGGAGGGGAATGGGAGACCCAGTACTTC. Its translation is CSARPEPGGEWETQYF.

This clonotype was recorded only once. J is TRBJ2-1 and V is TRBV20-1; D not certain. V was trimmed by 3 bases and J by 2 bases, leaving 17 bases between them. Germline V gene lookup returns CDR1 DFQATT and CDR2 SNEGSKA (reference sequence). This CDR3 has 16 residues. CDR3 protein: CSASGPEMSPYNEQFF. DNA for the CDR3: TGCAGTGCTAGCGGGCCCGAAATGAGCCCCTACAATGAGCAGTTCTTC.

The rearrangement links TRBV5-6 to TRBJ1-1; D uncertain. Trimming stripped 4 bases from V and 1 base from J, with 14 bases between. The CDR3 runs 15 residues. Germline V gene lookup returns CDR1 SGHDT and CDR2 YYEEEE. The CDR3 loop is CASSLPGRKNTEAFF. For the CDR3, the DNA is TGTGCCAGCAGCCTACCAGGACGGAAGAACACTGAAGCTTTCTTT.

The chain has TRBV6-5 and TRBJ1-5, with D uncertain. Trimming removed 6 bases at V and 3 bases at J, with 12 bases between. CDR1 is MNHEY and CDR2 is SVGAGI in the germline V gene. CDR3 length: 14 amino acids. In DNA, the CDR3 is TGTGCCAGCAGAAAGGGTGGATACAATCAGCCCCAGCATTTT. Protein product: CASRKGGYNQPQHF.

This sequence joins TRBV7-8 and TRBJ2-7; TRBD1 aligns across 10 bases. Germline V gene data show CDR1 as SGHVS and CDR2 as FQNEAQ. Germline trimming cut 2 bases from V and 3 bases from J; bases unmatched to any gene: 4. This CDR3 contains 15 residues. The DNA for the CDR3 is TGTGCCAGCAGCTTAATGACAGGGGGCCGCTACGAGCAGTACTTC. Residues: CASSLMTGGRYEQYF.

This clonotype was seen a handful of times. The rearrangement uses TRBV7-9 and TRBJ2-1; D is perhaps TRBD2 (6 bases). V shed 4 bases and J shed 0 bases, with 16 bases lying between them. Germline CDR1 and CDR2: SEHNR and FQNEAQ (reference sequence). The CDR3 sequence is 17 residues long. For the CDR3, the DNA is TGTGCCAGCAGCTCGTCCCTTAGCGGATTCTCCTACAATGAGCAGTTCTTC. It specifies CASSSSLSGFSYNEQFF.

This chain links TRBV4-2 with TRBJ2-2, with 8 bases that match TRBD2. The CDR3 is 16 amino acids. CDR1 LGHNA and CDR2 YNFKEQ come from the germline V gene. V gave up 3 bases and J gave up 7 bases; unmatched junction bases: 10. The CDR3 loop is CASSQHLAGGLGELFF. In nucleotides, the CDR3 is TGTGCCAGCAGCCAGCACTTGGCGGGGGGCCTCGGGGAGCTGTTTTTT.

This chain joins TRBV7-9 and TRBJ1-2, with D unresolved. With 5 bases removed from V and 2 bases from J, the gap between germline ends came to 15 bases. Germline V gene sequence: CDR1 SEHNR, CDR2 FQNEAQ (reference sequence). The CDR3 loop spans 15 amino acids. The CDR3 sequence is CASSPPPIGNYGYTF. Written as DNA, the CDR3 is TGTGCCAGCAGCCCACCCCCTATCGGGAACTATGGCTACACCTTC.

This clonotype appeared once. This CDR3 reads CASSYPGPRHSGANVLTF. The CDR3, as DNA: TGTGCCAGCAGCTACCCCGGGCCGCGCCACTCCGGGGCCAACGTCCTGACTTTC. The gene calls are TRBV9 and TRBJ2-6; no clear D gene. The CDR3 contains 18 residues. Trimming took off 4 bases at V and 4 bases at J, with 21 bases between the two ends. CDR1 is SGDLS and CDR2 is YYNGEE in the germline V gene.

As to this clonotype: The CDR3 ends on some other residue instead of the conserved phenylalanine or tryptophan, so this is likely a read error. V usage is TRBV27 and J usage is TRBJ2-7; perhaps TRBD2 as D (6 bases). Germline V lookup: CDR1 MNHEY, CDR2 SMNVEV (reference sequence). This CDR3 spans 14 amino acids. V was shortened by 5 bases and J by 6 bases, with 17 bases between the two germline ends. The CDR3 loop is CASSPSGRGGEQYC. CDR3 nucleotides: TGTGCCAGCAGTCCCTCCGGCCGGGGAGGCGAGCAGTACTGC.

The gene calls are TRBV9 and TRBJ2-7; 8 bases align to TRBD2. The CDR3 contains 14 residues. With 3 bases clipped from V and 2 bases from J, the junction kept 4 bases outside the gene matches. CDR1 SGDLS and CDR2 YYNGEE come from the germline V gene. The CDR3 DNA reads as TGTGCCAGCAGCGACGGGGGGGTCCCCTACGAGCAGTACTTC. It specifies CASSDGGVPYEQYF.

V usage is TRBV10-3 and J usage is TRBJ1-2; tentative D call: TRBD1 (6 bases). Trimming removed 10 bases from V and 7 bases from J, with 19 bases in between. Germline CDR1 is ENHRY and CDR2 is SYGVKD. The CDR3 totals 13 residues. DNA of the CDR3: TGTGCCACCAACCGGGGGGGCTTTAGTGGCTACACCTTC. The encoded protein is CATNRGGFSGYTF.

In this sample, this clonotype turned up a few times. The chain recombines TRBV20-1 with TRBJ1-5; D gene unclear. The ends were cut back, 0 bases at V and 4 bases at J, with 10 bases in the middle. The germline gives CDR1 DFQATT, CDR2 SNEGSKA (reference sequence). This CDR3 region has 14 residues. The CDR3 region is CSARELAPNQPQHF. The CDR3 region has the DNA TGCAGTGCTAGAGAACTGGCCCCAAATCAGCCCCAGCATTTT.